A selection of T cell receptor beta chains follows, all from one sample in a study of human T cells and chemical hapten exposure. TCRdb re-called the RACE reads with MiXCR, one entry per CDR3 protein. The repertoire consists of over 35,000 distinct CDR3 sequences, with over 9.5% occurring once and the leading ten covering 2.3%. Sequenced here: whole blood, sampled in connection with sensitization to the hapten diphenylcyclopropenone (DPC). Receptors were obtained from a woman aged 40 to 50 with alopecia areata. Some clones in this sample may be carry-over from other donors' samples. Each CDR3 is given with its conserved first and last residue. The order of the fields is D gene, J gene, V gene, clone size, CDR3 protein, CDR3 DNA. D genes are given only for firm matches. Where a row states a size, it is once, few, many or the class of an expanded clone; other rows omit it.

d_gene: -
j_gene: TRBJ2-7
v_gene: TRBV6-1
abundance: many
CDR3aa: CASRVDGKYEQYF
CDR3nt: TGTGCCAGCAGGGTGGACGGGAAATACGAGCAGTACTTC

d_gene: -
j_gene: TRBJ2-3
v_gene: TRBV21-1
abundance: -
CDR3aa: CASLTLNTQYF
CDR3nt: TGTGCCAGCCTGACACTTAATACGCAGTATTTT

d_gene: -
j_gene: TRBJ1-5
v_gene: TRBV5-5
abundance: -
CDR3aa: CASSFGPGEQPQHF
CDR3nt: TGTGCCAGCAGCTTTGGGCCGGGGGAGCAGCCCCAGCATTTT

d_gene: -
j_gene: TRBJ1-1
v_gene: TRBV4-1
abundance: -
CDR3aa: CASSQGREAGGAFF
CDR3nt: TGCGCCAGCAGCCAAGGCCGGGAAGCTGGCGGGGCTTTCTTT

d_gene: -
j_gene: TRBJ1-5
v_gene: TRBV5-1
abundance: -
CDR3aa: CASSLGSIGEAQHF
CDR3nt: TGCGCCAGCAGCTTGGGCTCGATCGGGGAGGCCCAGCATTTT

d_gene: -
j_gene: TRBJ2-3
v_gene: TRBV10-1
abundance: -
CDR3aa: CASSEDLGRTDTQYF
CDR3nt: TGCGCCAGCAGTGAGGATTTGGGGCGTACAGATACGCAGTATTTT

d_gene: TRBD1
j_gene: TRBJ2-7
v_gene: TRBV5-1
abundance: few
CDR3aa: CASSLASARGYEQYF
CDR3nt: TGCGCCAGCAGCTTGGCCTCGGCCAGGGGGTACGAGCAGTACTTC

d_gene: -
j_gene: TRBJ2-7
v_gene: TRBV28
abundance: -
CDR3aa: CASISGGKQYF
CDR3nt: TGTGCCAGCATCTCCGGGGGCAAGCAGTACTTC

d_gene: -
j_gene: TRBJ2-5
v_gene: TRBV5-1
abundance: few
CDR3aa: CASSLVGTAQETQYF
CDR3nt: TGCGCCAGCAGCTTGGTGGGGACGGCGCAAGAGACCCAGTACTTC

d_gene: TRBD1
j_gene: TRBJ2-7
v_gene: TRBV6-5
abundance: -
CDR3aa: CASSYSRDSSYEQYF
CDR3nt: TGTGCCAGCAGTTACTCCCGGGACAGTTCCTACGAGCAGTACTTC

d_gene: -
j_gene: TRBJ2-7
v_gene: TRBV28
abundance: many
CDR3aa: CASSLQAYEQYF
CDR3nt: TGTGCCAGCAGCCTACAGGCCTACGAGCAGTACTTC

d_gene: -
j_gene: TRBJ1-1
v_gene: TRBV10-1
abundance: -
CDR3aa: CASSEGRAEAFF
CDR3nt: TGCGCCAGCAGTGAAGGGAGGGCTGAAGCTTTCTTT

d_gene: -
j_gene: TRBJ2-1
v_gene: TRBV7-2
abundance: -
CDR3aa: CASSPLLGKQFF
CDR3nt: TGTGCCAGCAGCCCCCTTCTGGGGAAGCAGTTCTTC

d_gene: TRBD2
j_gene: TRBJ2-2
v_gene: TRBV20-1
abundance: -
CDR3aa: CSATPSGSTGELFF
CDR3nt: TGCAGTGCTACTCCTAGCGGGTCCACCGGGGAGCTGTTTTTT

d_gene: -
j_gene: TRBJ2-7
v_gene: TRBV9
abundance: -
CDR3aa: CASSVGHRPYEQYF
CDR3nt: TGTGCCAGCAGCGTAGGACACAGGCCCTACGAGCAGTACTTC

d_gene: -
j_gene: TRBJ2-7
v_gene: TRBV9
abundance: many
CDR3aa: CASSAESTPEQYF
CDR3nt: TGTGCCAGCAGCGCAGAATCTACGCCCGAGCAGTACTTC

d_gene: TRBD1
j_gene: TRBJ2-7
v_gene: TRBV28
abundance: few
CDR3aa: CASNTGTEPSYEQYF
CDR3nt: TGTGCCAGCAATACCGGGACAGAACCTTCCTACGAGCAGTACTTC

d_gene: -
j_gene: TRBJ1-2
v_gene: TRBV10-3
abundance: few
CDR3aa: CAISSEEDGYTF
CDR3nt: TGTGCCATCAGTAGCGAAGAAGATGGCTACACCTTC

d_gene: -
j_gene: TRBJ2-3
v_gene: TRBV18
abundance: many
CDR3aa: CASSPRTTDTQYF
CDR3nt: TGTGCCAGCTCACCACGAACCACAGATACGCAGTATTTT

d_gene: TRBD1
j_gene: TRBJ1-1
v_gene: TRBV11-2
abundance: many
CDR3aa: CASSHGTGGMAEAFF
CDR3nt: TGTGCCAGCAGCCACGGGACAGGGGGTATGGCTGAAGCTTTCTTT

d_gene: TRBD2
j_gene: TRBJ2-3
v_gene: TRBV9
abundance: many
CDR3aa: CASSVLAGVGDTQYF
CDR3nt: TGTGCCAGCAGCGTACTAGCGGGAGTAGGAGATACGCAGTATTTT

d_gene: TRBD1
j_gene: TRBJ2-7
v_gene: TRBV5-1
abundance: many
CDR3aa: CASSPTGGTTYEQYF
CDR3nt: TGCGCCAGCAGTCCTACAGGGGGCACGACCTACGAGCAGTACTTC

d_gene: -
j_gene: TRBJ2-7
v_gene: TRBV29-1
abundance: -
CDR3aa: CSVEPDTTYELYF
CDR3nt: TGCAGCGTTGAACCGGACACCACCTACGAGCTGTACTTC

d_gene: -
j_gene: TRBJ1-1
v_gene: TRBV5-1
abundance: few
CDR3aa: CASSLVGRGNTEAFF
CDR3nt: TGCGCCAGCAGCTTGGTAGGTCGAGGGAACACTGAAGCTTTCTTT

d_gene: TRBD2
j_gene: TRBJ2-3
v_gene: TRBV12-3/TRBV12-4
abundance: few
CDR3aa: CASSLKLADTDTQYF
CDR3nt: TGTGCCAGCAGTTTAAAACTAGCGGACACAGATACGCAGTATTTT

d_gene: -
j_gene: TRBJ1-6
v_gene: TRBV12-3/TRBV12-4
abundance: many
CDR3aa: CASSPRAQLPLHF
CDR3nt: TGTGCCAGCAGTCCCCGGGCACAACTTCCCCTCCACTTT

d_gene: -
j_gene: TRBJ2-3
v_gene: TRBV6-2/TRBV6-3
abundance: many
CDR3aa: CASSYSYSTDTQYF
CDR3nt: TGTGCCAGCAGTTACTCCTACTCCACAGATACGCAGTATTTT

d_gene: TRBD2
j_gene: TRBJ2-3
v_gene: TRBV7-2
abundance: once
CDR3aa: CASQRGGLTDTQYF
CDR3nt: TGTGCCAGCCAGCGGGGGGGCCTCACAGATACGCAGTATTTT

d_gene: -
j_gene: TRBJ1-1
v_gene: TRBV29-1
abundance: -
CDR3aa: CSVELGPEAFF
CDR3nt: TGCAGCGTTGAGTTGGGGCCTGAAGCTTTCTTT

d_gene: TRBD1
j_gene: TRBJ2-2
v_gene: TRBV29-1
abundance: -
CDR3aa: CSAVGTVTGELFF
CDR3nt: TGCAGCGCTGTGGGGACAGTGACCGGGGAGCTGTTTTTT

d_gene: -
j_gene: TRBJ2-2
v_gene: TRBV3-1
abundance: few
CDR3aa: CASNFGYANTGELFF
CDR3nt: TGTGCCAGCAACTTCGGATACGCGAACACCGGGGAGCTGTTTTTT

d_gene: TRBD1
j_gene: TRBJ1-6
v_gene: TRBV20-1
abundance: many
CDR3aa: CSADSGGSPLHF
CDR3nt: TGCAGTGCAGACTCAGGGGGTTCACCCCTCCACTTT

d_gene: -
j_gene: TRBJ2-1
v_gene: TRBV2
abundance: -
CDR3aa: CASSALSGRKQFF
CDR3nt: TGTGCCAGCAGTGCCCTATCTGGCAGAAAGCAGTTCTTC

d_gene: -
j_gene: TRBJ1-2
v_gene: TRBV7-9
abundance: many
CDR3aa: CASSSRRRNGYYGYTF
CDR3nt: TGTGCCAGCAGCTCACGGAGGAGAAACGGATACTATGGCTACACCTTC

d_gene: -
j_gene: TRBJ2-5
v_gene: TRBV7-2
abundance: -
CDR3aa: CASSAYREETQYF
CDR3nt: TGTGCCAGCAGCGCTTACAGGGAAGAGACCCAGTACTTC